The sequence of this T cell receptor beta chain was determined in a study of blood T cells in healthy people across ages. Ranging in age from about 6 to 90, the donors were healthy Caucasian individuals from Russia. Each sample used at least 6.5 million PBMCs. Next came a second PCR, run for about 7 to 12 cycles, which used a sample-barcoded 5' primer along with a J-beta primer mix. Tagging of each cDNA molecule was performed by a template-switch adaptor with 12 random nucleotides. TCRdb independently ran MiXCR on the 5' RACE reads; one entry per CDR3 protein. The profile shows 1.5 million to 1.8 million distinct CDR3 sequences, roughly 43% of them singletons. The length of the CDR3 is 13 residues. Per germline, CDR1 MNHEY and CDR2 SVGEGT. Trimming shortened V by 2 bases and J by 7 bases, and 12 bases separated the two germline ends. This clonotype showed up just a few times.

V usage is TRBV6-2 or TRBV6-3 and J usage is TRBJ2-7, with D perhaps matching TRBD1 (5 bases). The sequencing sample was made of blood. This TCR was recovered from a woman in her late teens or twenties in good health. The CDR3 region has the DNA TGTGCCAGCAGTTACCCGAGCCAGGGAGAGCAGTACTTC. Protein sequence: CASSYPSQGEQYF.